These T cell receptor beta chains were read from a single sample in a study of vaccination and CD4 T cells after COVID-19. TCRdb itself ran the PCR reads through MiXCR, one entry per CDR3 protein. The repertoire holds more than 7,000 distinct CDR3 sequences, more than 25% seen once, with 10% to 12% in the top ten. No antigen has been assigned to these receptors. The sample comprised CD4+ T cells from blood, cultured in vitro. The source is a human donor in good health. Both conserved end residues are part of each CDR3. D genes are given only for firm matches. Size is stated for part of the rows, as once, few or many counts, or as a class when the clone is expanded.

cdr3_aa: CSAEDRGVSIGELFF; cdr3_nt: TGCAGTGCTGAAGACAGGGGGGTATCGATCGGGGAGCTGTTTTTT; v_call: TRBV20-1; j_call: TRBJ2-2; clone_size: NA; d_call: TRBD1
cdr3_aa: CASSPRGSGGYNEQFF; cdr3_nt: TGTGCCAGCAGTCCCCGGGGTAGCGGGGGGTACAATGAGCAGTTCTTC; v_call: TRBV27; j_call: TRBJ2-1; clone_size: few; d_call: TRBD2
cdr3_aa: CASSVGRQEGLGAFF; cdr3_nt: TGTGCCAGCAGCGTAGGTAGACAGGAGGGTCTGGGAGCTTTCTTT; v_call: TRBV9; j_call: TRBJ1-1; clone_size: few; d_call: NA
cdr3_aa: CASSLRDRASREKLFF; cdr3_nt: TGTGCCAGCAGTTTGCGTGACAGGGCTTCTAGGGAAAAACTGTTTTTT; v_call: TRBV28; j_call: TRBJ1-4; clone_size: NA; d_call: TRBD1
cdr3_aa: CASSHTGETEAFF; cdr3_nt: TGTGCCAGCAGTCATACAGGGGAGACTGAAGCTTTCTTT; v_call: TRBV27; j_call: TRBJ1-1; clone_size: NA; d_call: TRBD1
cdr3_aa: CASSYLLGGPSYEQYF; cdr3_nt: TGTGCCAGCAGTTACCTGCTAGGGGGCCCCTCCTACGAGCAGTACTTC; v_call: TRBV6-2/TRBV6-3; j_call: TRBJ2-7; clone_size: medium-sized; d_call: TRBD1
cdr3_aa: CSVEPQVLNTEAFF; cdr3_nt: TGCAGCGTTGAGCCACAGGTTCTGAACACTGAAGCTTTCTTT; v_call: TRBV29-1; j_call: TRBJ1-1; clone_size: NA; d_call: NA
cdr3_aa: CASSWDRGYYEQYF; cdr3_nt: TGTGCCAGCAGTTGGGACAGGGGATACTACGAGCAGTACTTC; v_call: TRBV6-2/TRBV6-3; j_call: TRBJ2-7; clone_size: few; d_call: TRBD1
cdr3_aa: CASSNQGGQPQHF; cdr3_nt: TGTGCCAGTAGTAACCAGGGAGGTCAGCCCCAGCATTTT; v_call: TRBV19; j_call: TRBJ1-5; clone_size: NA; d_call: NA
cdr3_aa: CASSLDSANVLTF; cdr3_nt: TGTGCCAGCAGTTTAGACAGTGCCAACGTCCTGACTTTC; v_call: TRBV28; j_call: TRBJ2-6; clone_size: NA; d_call: NA
cdr3_aa: CASSAGQARDTQYF; cdr3_nt: TGTGCCAGCAGCGCTGGACAGGCGAGAGATACGCAGTATTTT; v_call: TRBV5-4; j_call: TRBJ2-3; clone_size: NA; d_call: TRBD1
cdr3_aa: CASSLWASGTDTQYF; cdr3_nt: TGTGCCAGCAGCTTATGGGCTAGCGGCACAGATACGCAGTATTTT; v_call: TRBV7-3; j_call: TRBJ2-3; clone_size: few; d_call: NA
cdr3_aa: CASRRHQETQYF; cdr3_nt: TGTGCCAGCAGGCGTCATCAAGAGACCCAGTACTTC; v_call: TRBV2; j_call: TRBJ2-5; clone_size: few; d_call: NA
cdr3_aa: CASRPTGETEAFF; cdr3_nt: TGTGCCAGCAGACCTACAGGGGAAACTGAAGCTTTCTTT; v_call: TRBV6-1; j_call: TRBJ1-1; clone_size: few; d_call: TRBD1
cdr3_aa: CASSILGGRSEAGANVLTF; cdr3_nt: TGTGCCAGCAGTATACTCGGGGGACGCAGCGAGGCCGGGGCCAACGTCCTGACTTTC; v_call: TRBV6-5; j_call: TRBJ2-6; clone_size: NA; d_call: NA
cdr3_aa: CASSRTDYNEQFF; cdr3_nt: TGCGCCAGCAGCCGGACGGACTACAATGAGCAGTTCTTC; v_call: TRBV5-1; j_call: TRBJ2-1; clone_size: NA; d_call: NA
cdr3_aa: CASGQARASPLHF; cdr3_nt: TGTGCCAGCGGCCAAGCACGGGCATCACCCCTCCACTTT; v_call: TRBV14; j_call: TRBJ1-6; clone_size: NA; d_call: NA
cdr3_aa: CASSLRDGGKYF; cdr3_nt: TGTGCCAGCAGTCTCCGGGACGGAGGGAAGTACTTC; v_call: TRBV28; j_call: TRBJ2-7; clone_size: NA; d_call: NA
cdr3_aa: CSARVPGGNIQYF; cdr3_nt: TGCAGTGCTAGGGTGCCCGGCGGAAACATTCAGTACTTC; v_call: TRBV20-1; j_call: TRBJ2-4; clone_size: few; d_call: NA
cdr3_aa: CASSFVTGGGQPQHF; cdr3_nt: TGTGCCAGCAGTTTCGTGACAGGGGGAGGTCAGCCCCAGCATTTT; v_call: TRBV27; j_call: TRBJ1-5; clone_size: NA; d_call: TRBD1
cdr3_aa: CSARDATSILYEQYF; cdr3_nt: TGCAGTGCTAGAGACGCCACCAGCATTCTTTACGAGCAGTACTTC; v_call: TRBV20-1; j_call: TRBJ2-7; clone_size: NA; d_call: NA
cdr3_aa: CASSLTAGARNQPQHF; cdr3_nt: TGTGCCAGCAGCTTAACGGCAGGGGCAAGGAATCAGCCCCAGCATTTT; v_call: TRBV7-6; j_call: TRBJ1-5; clone_size: NA; d_call: NA
cdr3_aa: CSARDPGGTDTQYF; cdr3_nt: TGCAGTGCTAGAGATCCGGGAGGGACAGATACGCAGTATTTT; v_call: TRBV20-1; j_call: TRBJ2-3; clone_size: medium-sized; d_call: TRBD2
cdr3_aa: CASSIGGRAGNEQFF; cdr3_nt: TGTGCCAGTAGTATAGGGGGGAGGGCCGGAAATGAGCAGTTCTTC; v_call: TRBV19; j_call: TRBJ2-1; clone_size: NA; d_call: TRBD2
cdr3_aa: CASSLGTGSNQPQHF; cdr3_nt: TGTGCCAGCAGCTTGGGGACGGGTAGCAATCAGCCCCAGCATTTT; v_call: TRBV11-2; j_call: TRBJ1-5; clone_size: NA; d_call: NA
cdr3_aa: CSAPGRTGYTF; cdr3_nt: TGCAGTGCTCCCGGCCGGACAGGCTACACCTTC; v_call: TRBV20-1; j_call: TRBJ1-2; clone_size: medium-sized; d_call: NA
cdr3_aa: CASSFNRGQSYEQYF; cdr3_nt: TGTGCCAGCAGTTTCAATCGGGGACAGAGCTACGAGCAGTACTTC; v_call: TRBV12-3/TRBV12-4; j_call: TRBJ2-7; clone_size: NA; d_call: TRBD1
cdr3_aa: CASSGGSGRTDTQYF; cdr3_nt: TGTGCCAGCAGTGGAGGTAGCGGGAGGACAGATACGCAGTATTTT; v_call: TRBV2; j_call: TRBJ2-3; clone_size: few; d_call: TRBD2
cdr3_aa: CASSLPGGGYTF; cdr3_nt: TGTGCCAGCAGCCTACCGGGAGGGGGCTACACCTTC; v_call: TRBV28; j_call: TRBJ1-2; clone_size: few; d_call: NA
cdr3_aa: CQPRRGSGRGVWTDTQYF; cdr3_nt: TGTCAACCGAGGAGGGGTAGCGGGAGGGGGGTCTGGACAGATACGCAGTATTTT; v_call: TRBV19; j_call: TRBJ2-3; clone_size: NA; d_call: TRBD2
cdr3_aa: CASSSLIGLNTEAFF; cdr3_nt: TGTGCCAGCAGTTCCCTCATTGGACTGAACACTGAAGCTTTCTTT; v_call: TRBV6-5; j_call: TRBJ1-1; clone_size: NA; d_call: NA
cdr3_aa: CASSRLDGWDIQYF; cdr3_nt: TGTGCCAGCAGTCGATTGGACGGGTGGGACATTCAGTACTTC; v_call: TRBV28; j_call: TRBJ2-4; clone_size: NA; d_call: NA
cdr3_aa: CASSELGAGAYNEQFF; cdr3_nt: TGTGCCAGCAGTGAGCTAGGCGCGGGTGCCTACAATGAGCAGTTCTTC; v_call: TRBV2; j_call: TRBJ2-1; clone_size: NA; d_call: NA
cdr3_aa: CSVEGPVGTDTQYF; cdr3_nt: TGCAGCGTTGAAGGGCCTGTAGGCACAGATACGCAGTATTTT; v_call: TRBV29-1; j_call: TRBJ2-3; clone_size: NA; d_call: NA
cdr3_aa: CASSRLLIEQFF; cdr3_nt: TGTGCCAGCAGCCGACTACTTATTGAGCAGTTCTTC; v_call: TRBV5-8; j_call: TRBJ2-1; clone_size: NA; d_call: NA
cdr3_aa: CSADTRTGSSYEQYF; cdr3_nt: TGCAGTGCTGATACCCGGACAGGGAGCTCCTACGAGCAGTACTTC; v_call: TRBV20-1; j_call: TRBJ2-7; clone_size: NA; d_call: TRBD1
cdr3_aa: CASSLDRGRAEAFF; cdr3_nt: TGTGCCAGCAGTTTAGACAGGGGGCGGGCTGAAGCTTTCTTT; v_call: TRBV28; j_call: TRBJ1-1; clone_size: NA; d_call: TRBD1
cdr3_aa: CASSRGQGMGYTF; cdr3_nt: TGTGCCAGTAGTAGGGGACAGGGGATGGGCTACACCTTC; v_call: TRBV19; j_call: TRBJ1-2; clone_size: NA; d_call: TRBD1
cdr3_aa: CASSARPSRASYEQYF; cdr3_nt: TGTGCCAGCAGTGCCAGACCATCTCGGGCTTCCTACGAGCAGTACTTC; v_call: TRBV6-2/TRBV6-3; j_call: TRBJ2-7; clone_size: NA; d_call: NA
cdr3_aa: CASSLFGSTDTQYF; cdr3_nt: TGTGCCAGCAGCTTATTCGGGAGTACAGATACGCAGTATTTT; v_call: TRBV7-2; j_call: TRBJ2-3; clone_size: NA; d_call: NA
cdr3_aa: CASSQESGMGEQYF; cdr3_nt: TGTGCCAGCAGCCAAGAATCAGGAATGGGGGAGCAGTACTTC; v_call: TRBV4-2; j_call: TRBJ2-7; clone_size: NA; d_call: NA
cdr3_aa: CASSSRASGTSPSNEQFF; cdr3_nt: TGTGCCAGCAGCTCCAGAGCTAGCGGGACCTCCCCCAGCAATGAGCAGTTCTTC; v_call: TRBV7-2; j_call: TRBJ2-1; clone_size: few; d_call: TRBD2
cdr3_aa: CAWSRFNSPLHF; cdr3_nt: TGTGCCTGGAGCAGGTTTAATTCACCCCTCCACTTT; v_call: TRBV30; j_call: TRBJ1-6; clone_size: once; d_call: NA
cdr3_aa: CASKREGRWDEQFF; cdr3_nt: TGTGCCAGCAAGCGGGAGGGCCGATGGGACGAGCAGTTCTTC; v_call: TRBV6-1; j_call: TRBJ2-1; clone_size: NA; d_call: TRBD2
cdr3_aa: CASSFASASSYNEQFF; cdr3_nt: TGTGCCAGCAGCTTCGCTAGCGCCAGCTCCTACAATGAGCAGTTCTTC; v_call: TRBV7-2; j_call: TRBJ2-1; clone_size: NA; d_call: NA
cdr3_aa: CASSYRPGDTQYF; cdr3_nt: TGTGCCAGCAGTTACCGCCCGGGGGATACGCAGTATTTT; v_call: TRBV6-5; j_call: TRBJ2-3; clone_size: few; d_call: NA
cdr3_aa: CAWSVLGAVRYF; cdr3_nt: TGTGCCTGGAGTGTACTTGGTGCCGTACGGTACTTC; v_call: TRBV30; j_call: TRBJ2-7; clone_size: NA; d_call: NA
cdr3_aa: CASSQRNTEAFF; cdr3_nt: TGTGCCAGCAGCCAGAGGAACACTGAAGCTTTCTTT; v_call: TRBV5-4; j_call: TRBJ1-1; clone_size: few; d_call: NA
cdr3_aa: CASSQTGPFGYTF; cdr3_nt: TGTGCCAGCAGTCAGACAGGACCCTTCGGCTACACCTTC; v_call: TRBV5-4; j_call: TRBJ1-2; clone_size: few; d_call: NA
cdr3_aa: CASSPPPGQAYGYTF; cdr3_nt: TGTGCCAGTAGTCCCCCGCCCGGACAGGCCTATGGCTACACCTTC; v_call: TRBV19; j_call: TRBJ1-2; clone_size: medium-sized; d_call: TRBD1
cdr3_aa: CASSRANEQYF; cdr3_nt: TGTGCCAGCAGCAGGGCCAACGAGCAGTACTTC; v_call: TRBV6-1; j_call: TRBJ2-7; clone_size: few; d_call: NA
cdr3_aa: CASSVGSGKSDEQYF; cdr3_nt: TGTGCCAGCAGCGTGGGTAGCGGGAAGTCGGACGAGCAGTACTTC; v_call: TRBV9; j_call: TRBJ2-7; clone_size: NA; d_call: TRBD2
cdr3_aa: CASSSGLAGGREFF; cdr3_nt: TGTGCCAGCAGTTCAGGACTAGCGGGGGGTAGGGAGTTCTTC; v_call: TRBV6-5; j_call: TRBJ2-1; clone_size: NA; d_call: TRBD2
cdr3_aa: CASSLAEGQFF; cdr3_nt: TGTGCCAGCAGCCTAGCGGAGGGGCAGTTCTTC; v_call: TRBV7-2; j_call: TRBJ2-1; clone_size: few; d_call: TRBD2
cdr3_aa: CASSPRRTGELFF; cdr3_nt: TGTGCCAGCAGCCCCCGGAGGACCGGGGAGCTGTTTTTT; v_call: TRBV7-2; j_call: TRBJ2-2; clone_size: few; d_call: NA
cdr3_aa: CATGGRQTNQPQHF; cdr3_nt: TGTGCCACCGGCGGGCGGCAGACTAATCAGCCCCAGCATTTT; v_call: TRBV19; j_call: TRBJ1-5; clone_size: NA; d_call: NA
cdr3_aa: CASSEEAGGPETQYF; cdr3_nt: TGTGCCAGCAGTGAAGAAGCGGGAGGGCCAGAGACCCAGTACTTC; v_call: TRBV6-1; j_call: TRBJ2-5; clone_size: NA; d_call: TRBD2
cdr3_aa: CATSDLGPRGDTQYF; cdr3_nt: TGTGCCACCAGTGATTTGGGGCCAAGAGGGGATACGCAGTATTTT; v_call: TRBV24-1; j_call: TRBJ2-3; clone_size: NA; d_call: NA
cdr3_aa: CSAGWGSGDYGYTF; cdr3_nt: TGCAGTGCCGGGTGGGGAAGTGGGGACTATGGCTACACCTTC; v_call: TRBV20-1; j_call: TRBJ1-2; clone_size: NA; d_call: NA